The clone carrying this TCR beta chain has ten or more counts. These data belong to a study of Graves' ophthalmopathy and Graves' hyperthyroidism. Amplification of TCR beta CDR3 regions used RNA transcripts. First-round RT-PCR used HTBI primers; second-round multiplex PCR followed. TCRdb reprocessed the multiplex PCR reads via MiXCR and lists one record per CDR3 protein. The table has around 400,000 distinct CDR3 sequences, under 25% seen once; the top ten hold 3%. This sequence was found in a woman between 18 and 29 years old with stable Graves' hyperthyroidism. Input material: peripheral blood.

Here the CDR3 DNA reads TGCAGTGCCCCGGGACAGTTCGCCTACGAGCAGTACTTC. Protein sequence: CSAPGQFAYEQYF. The rearrangement joins TRBV20-1 to TRBJ2-7; 7 nucleotides match TRBD1. The J segment lost 2 bases and the V segment lost 6 bases, leaving 7 bases of the junction unmatched. CDR1 and CDR2 from the germline V gene are DFQATT and SNEGSKA (reference sequence). The CDR3 runs to 13 residues.